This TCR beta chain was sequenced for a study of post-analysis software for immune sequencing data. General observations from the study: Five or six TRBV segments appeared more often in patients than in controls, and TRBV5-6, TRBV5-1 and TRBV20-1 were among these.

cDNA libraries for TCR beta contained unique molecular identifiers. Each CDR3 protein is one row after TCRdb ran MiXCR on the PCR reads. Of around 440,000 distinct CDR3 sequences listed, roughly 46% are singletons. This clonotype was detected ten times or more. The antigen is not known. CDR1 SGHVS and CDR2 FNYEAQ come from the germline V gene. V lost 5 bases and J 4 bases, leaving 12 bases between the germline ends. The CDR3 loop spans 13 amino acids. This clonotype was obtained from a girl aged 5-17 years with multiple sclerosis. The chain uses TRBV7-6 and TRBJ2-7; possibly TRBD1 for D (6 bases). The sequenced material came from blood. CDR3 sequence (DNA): TGTGCCAGCAGCCCCGATACAGGGTACGAGCAGTACTTC. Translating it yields CASSPDTGYEQYF.